This TCR beta chain derives from a study of CD8+CD57+ T cells in acquired aplastic anemia. The germline V gene encodes CDR1 KGHDR and CDR2 SFDVKD. V shed 8 bases and J 2 bases; nucleotides not matched to a gene: 3. The CDR3 extends over 15 amino acids. Both TCR beta VDJ combination and CDR3 sequence profiling were carried out. Genomic DNA was the template for this profiling. Each CDR3 protein gets one entry after TCRdb re-called the reads with MiXCR. Of 180,000 or so distinct CDR3 sequences in the sample, around half were seen once. This clonotype appeared many times. Sequenced material: sorted CD4+, CD8+, or CD8+CD57+ T cells (not recorded which) from PBMCs. The sequence came from a human donor in good health. V and J are TRBV24-1 and TRBJ2-1; 12 bases are shared with TRBD2. The CDR3 region is CATKASGRAYNEQFF. In DNA, the CDR3 is TGTGCCACCAAAGCTAGCGGGAGGGCCTACAATGAGCAGTTCTTC.